A selection of T cell receptor beta chains follows, all from one sample in a study of patients and donors after allogeneic stem cell transplantation. TCRdb ran MiXCR on the RT-PCR reads and lists one entry per CDR3 protein. The data contain 15,000 or so distinct CDR3 sequences, under 35% of them seen just once; the ten biggest clones take up around 35%. Sequenced: blood, either unsorted or a sorted T cell fraction (not recorded which). These receptor sequences come from a human donor who was either an allogeneic HSCT recipient or a stem cell or donor lymphocyte infusion donor (not recorded which). It is not recorded whose cells these are; they may come from a transplant donor. Both conserved end residues are part of each CDR3. The D gene is left open where the match is weak. Size is stated for part of the rows, as once, few or many counts, or as a class when the clone is expanded.

>TRBV3-1|NA|TRBJ1-1|TRBD1
CASSMGQGFRNTEAFF
TGTGCCAGCAGCATGGGACAGGGATTCCGGAACACTGAAGCTTTCTTT
>TRBV7-2|NA|TRBJ1-1|TRBD1
CASSFKGAGEAFF
TGTGCCAGCAGCTTTAAGGGGGCTGGTGAAGCTTTCTTT
>TRBV5-1|many|TRBJ2-3|NA
CASSLGSPTDTQYF
TGCGCCAGCAGCTTGGGGAGCCCCACAGATACGCAGTATTTT
>TRBV20-1|NA|TRBJ2-4|NA
CSARVTGASIQYF
TGCAGTGCTAGAGTTACGGGGGCGAGCATTCAGTACTTC
>TRBV6-1|many|TRBJ1-5|NA
CASSENPTGPQHF
TGTGCCAGCAGTGAAAACCCCACCGGCCCCCAGCATTTT
>TRBV5-1|many|TRBJ1-1|NA
CASQEGPTTEAFF
TGCGCCAGCCAAGAGGGGCCTACCACTGAAGCTTTCTTT
>TRBV7-9|NA|TRBJ1-1|NA
CASSPGTNTEAFF
TGTGCCAGCAGCCCCGGGACCAACACTGAAGCTTTCTTT
>TRBV5-1|once|TRBJ1-1|NA
CASSVLGPLGAFF
TGCGCCAGCAGCGTTTTAGGACCCTTGGGAGCTTTCTTT
>TRBV25-1|few|TRBJ1-2|NA
CASSERINYGYTF
TGTGCCAGCAGTGAACGGATTAACTATGGCTACACCTTC
>TRBV5-1|few|TRBJ1-3|TRBD1
CASSPGTEGNTIYF
TGCGCCAGCAGCCCCGGGACAGAAGGAAACACCATATATTTT
>TRBV6-2/TRBV6-3|few|TRBJ1-4|TRBD1
CASKGYGQGNPTNEKLFF
TGTGCCAGCAAGGGATACGGACAGGGAAACCCAACTAATGAAAAACTGTTTTTT
>TRBV7-2|NA|TRBJ1-1|NA
CASSLSPIGTEAFF
TGTGCCAGCAGCTTATCCCCCATTGGGACTGAAGCTTTCTTT
>TRBV5-6|few|TRBJ1-1|NA
CASSRPRRTNTEAFF
TGTGCCAGCAGCCGCCCCCGACGGACGAACACTGAAGCTTTCTTT
>TRBV12-3/TRBV12-4|NA|TRBJ2-2|NA
CASSLRGITGELFF
TGTGCCAGCAGTTTAAGAGGGATAACCGGGGAGCTGTTTTTT
>TRBV28|few|TRBJ1-2|TRBD1
CASSTTGAEVYGYTF
TGTGCCAGCAGTACGACAGGGGCGGAGGTCTATGGCTACACCTTC
>TRBV25-1|NA|TRBJ1-5|TRBD1
CASSGTGGTEPQHF
TGTGCCAGCAGTGGGACAGGGGGCACGGAGCCCCAGCATTTT
>TRBV7-2|many|TRBJ1-2|NA
CASSLGGADYGYTF
TGTGCCAGCAGCTTAGGGGGGGCTGACTATGGCTACACCTTC